These 32 T cell receptor beta chains share one sample of origin, sequenced in a study of T cells after posttransplantation cyclophosphamide. Profiling relied on immunoSEQ multiplex PCR, and the TCRdb table lists in-frame clones only, not all of them. Altogether some 23,000 clones were found in the sample, and no singletons occur. Sequenced material: PBMCs. The receptors here all came from a woman in her fifties or sixties in good health, CMV-negative, and a related stem cell transplant donor.

This clone showed up many times. The chain has TRBV7-2 and TRBJ2-3, with 11 bases that match TRBD2. The trim removed 6 bases at V and 2 bases at J, leaving 7 bases unmatched. The CDR3 is 16 amino acids. From germline, CDR1 is SGHTA and CDR2 FQGNSA. The CDR3 protein is CASSPTSGGNTDTQYF. DNA for the CDR3: TGTGCCAGCAGTCCCACTAGCGGGGGCAACACAGATACGCAGTATTTT.

Many counts were recorded for this clone. Here the CDR3 DNA reads TGTGCCAGCAGCTTGGTAGGGGGAGAGACAGGGCAGTACTTC. It yields the protein CASSLVGGETGQYF. The chain carries TRBV5-4 and TRBJ2-7, with D perhaps matching TRBD1 (6 bases). Germline V gives CDR1 SGHNT, CDR2 YYREEE (reference sequence). The ends were cut back, 0 bases at V and 9 bases at J, with 16 bases in the middle. CDR3 length equals 14 residues.

This clone showed up many times. The chain links TRBV7-2 to TRBJ1-2, with D perhaps matching TRBD1 (6 bases). The V and J ends lost 2 bases and 5 bases respectively, with 15 bases between them. CDR3 length equals 15 residues. CDR1 and CDR2 (germline): SGHTA, FQGNSA. The CDR3 region is CASSLYRAEAYGYTF. CDR3 DNA sequence: TGTGCCAGCAGCTTATACAGGGCGGAAGCGTATGGCTACACCTTC.

The chain carries TRBV15 and TRBJ2-5, with 7 bases lining up with TRBD2. Trimming cost V 4 bases and J 7 bases; bases outside gene matches: 12. The germline V gene encodes CDR1 LNHNV and CDR2 YYDKDF (reference sequence). The CDR3 runs 15 residues. For the CDR3, the DNA is TGTGCCACCAGCACGAGAACGGGCGGGAGTATGACCCAGTACTTC. It yields the protein CATSTRTGGSMTQYF.

This clone was recorded many times. This sequence joins TRBV2 and TRBJ1-5; a possible D gene is TRBD1 (5 bases). Looked up from germline, CDR1 is SNHLY and CDR2 is FYNNEI. V lost 2 bases and J lost 1, with 12 bases in between. CDR3 length: 16 amino acids. The CDR3 nucleotides are TGTGCCAGCAGTGAATTCAGGGCGGGGAGCAATCAGCCCCAGCATTTT. This codes for CASSEFRAGSNQPQHF.

This clone was found many times. This sequence joins TRBV5-6 and TRBJ2-1; D might be TRBD1 (6 bases). CDR3 length: 12 amino acids. Germline V gene sequence: CDR1 SGHDT, CDR2 YYEEEE. V was clipped by 5 bases and J by 14 bases, with 17 bases between them. The CDR3 spells CASSPGEGYKFF. The DNA of the CDR3 is TGTGCCAGCAGTCCAGGGGAAGGGTATAAGTTCTTC.

At least ten counts were recorded for this clone. This sequence joins TRBV29-1 and TRBJ1-2, with 7 bases fitting TRBD1. In germline, CDR1 is SQVTM, CDR2 ANQGSEA. The length of the CDR3 is 16 residues. V lost 4 bases, J lost 8 bases, and 19 bases stayed unmatched. The chain's CDR3 is CSVGGRDSPRLVGYTF. The CDR3 nucleotides read TGCAGCGTTGGGGGTCGGGACAGCCCCCGTTTGGTAGGCTACACCTTC.

This clone has at least ten counts. The chain couples TRBV6-5 to TRBJ1-1; a possible D gene is TRBD1 (5 bases). The germline V gene encodes CDR1 MNHEY and CDR2 SVGAGI. The length of the CDR3 is 15 residues. V shed 0 bases and J shed 3 bases, with 11 bases lying between them. The CDR3 spells CASSYSRRGDTEAFF. DNA for the CDR3: TGTGCCAGCAGTTACTCGAGGCGGGGGGACACTGAAGCTTTCTTT.

This clone has a count of ten or more. The chain links TRBV5-4 to TRBJ1-1; D possibly corresponds to TRBD1 (5 bases). CDR3 length: 16 amino acids. With 4 bases removed from V and 1 base from J, the gap between germline ends came to 17 bases. In germline, CDR1 is SGHNT, CDR2 YYREEE (reference sequence). The CDR3 region has the DNA TGTGCCAGCAGCCCAGGAGGGGCAGCCAGGAACACTGAAGCTTTCTTT. It codes for CASSPGGAARNTEAFF. The full variable domain, rest sourced from reference TRBV5-4 and TRBJ1-1, is ETGVTQSPTHLIKTRGQQVTLRCSSQSGHNTVSWYQQALGQGPQFIFQYYREEENGRGNFPPRFSGLQFPNYSSELNVNALELDDSALYLCASSPGGAARNTEAFFGQGTRLTVV.

Only a few counts were recorded for this clone. DNA of the CDR3: TGTGCCAGCAGGCCGGGACTTAATAGCAATCAGCCCCAGCATTTT. Translated, it gives CASRPGLNSNQPQHF. The V gene is TRBV6-1, the J gene TRBJ1-5, with D perhaps TRBD1 (5 bases). There are 15 residues in the CDR3. The V gene lost 6 bases and the J gene lost 0 bases, with 12 bases spanning the gap. Germline V lookup: CDR1 MNHNS, CDR2 SASEGT.

This clone was observed many times. The chain employs TRBV19 and TRBJ2-5, with 8 bases aligning to TRBD2. Germline lookup yields CDR1 LNHDA and CDR2 SQIVND (reference sequence). CDR3 size: 15 residues. Germline trimming cut 9 bases from V and 5 bases from J; bases unmatched to any gene: 14. The CDR3 loop reads CARFSGLASPETQYF. The CDR3 nucleotides are TGTGCCAGATTCTCAGGACTAGCTAGTCCGGAGACCCAGTACTTC.

This clone has only a few counts. Compared with germline, one end of the junction differs, possibly owing to a read error. The rearrangement links TRBV5-4 to TRBJ1-2; 7 positions agree with TRBD1. Germline V lookup: CDR1 SGHNT, CDR2 YYREEE (reference sequence). The CDR3 consists of 14 residues. In DNA, the CDR3 is TGTGCCGGCAGCTTCGGACAGGCGGGCTATGGCTACACCTTC. Translated, it gives CAGSFGQAGYGYTF.

This clone has ten or more counts. The J gene is TRBJ2-7, the V gene TRBV4-2, with 9 bases aligning to TRBD1. CDR1 and CDR2 from the germline V gene are LGHNA and YNFKEQ. There are 15 residues in the CDR3. V was clipped by 2 bases and J by 6 bases; unmatched bases: 8. CDR3 bases: TGTGCCAGCAGCCAATTAGAGGGACAGGGCTCCGAGCAGTACTTC. Translation: CASSQLEGQGSEQYF.

In its sample, this clone was seen many times. The chain is built from TRBV20-1 and TRBJ2-3; TRBD2 matches 7 bases. The V segment lost 6 bases and the J segment 8 bases; nucleotides outside the gene matches: 2. The CDR3 has 10 residues. Germline assignment: CDR1 DFQATT and CDR2 SNEGSKA (reference sequence). As DNA, the CDR3 is TGCAGTGCCCCGGGGGGTACGCAGTATTTT. Amino acid sequence: CSAPGGTQYF.

In its sample, this clone was seen many times. The chain carries TRBV19 and TRBJ1-1, with D maybe TRBD1 (5 bases). CDR1 and CDR2 (germline): LNHDA, SQIVND (reference sequence). With 1 base removed from V and 3 bases from J, the gap between germline ends came to 15 bases. This CDR3 contains 16 residues. The CDR3 region is CASSIVPGFGDTEAFF. The CDR3 DNA sequence: TGTGCCAGTAGTATAGTCCCAGGGTTTGGGGACACTGAAGCTTTCTTT.

This clone was observed many times. The rearrangement joins TRBV29-1 to TRBJ2-2; tentative D call: TRBD2 (7 bases). The CDR3 spans 14 residues. CDR1 is SQVTM, CDR2 ANQGSEA, per germline. The V gene lost 8 bases and the J gene lost 6 bases, with 19 bases spanning the gap. The CDR3 bases are TGCAGCAAAAGGGGGGGGGTTGGGTCCGGGGAGCTGTTTTTT. Translation gives CSKRGGVGSGELFF.

Many counts were recorded for this clone. The chain uses TRBV7-2 and TRBJ2-1; no clear D gene. This CDR3 has 15 residues. Germline V lookup: CDR1 SGHTA, CDR2 FQGNSA. V was cut by 1 base and J by 8 bases, with 15 bases left in between. CDR3 DNA: TGTGCCAGCAGCTTAGTGGCCGGAGCTGGTTATGAGCAGTTCTTC. Translating gives CASSLVAGAGYEQFF.

Many counts were recorded for this clone. The chain joins TRBV19 to TRBJ2-1; D not certain. The CDR3 loop spans 16 amino acids. V lost 7 bases to trimming and J lost 1 base, with 17 bases between them. CDR1 and CDR2 (germline): LNHDA, SQIVND (reference sequence). The CDR3 sequence is CASTHGTGRSYNEQFF. Written as DNA, the CDR3 is TGTGCCAGTACCCATGGAACGGGTAGGTCCTACAATGAGCAGTTCTTC.

This clone was counted ten times or more. This chain links TRBV11-2 with TRBJ1-2; 11 bases are shared with TRBD1. V trimming: 4 bases; J trimming: 4 bases; junction bases outside the gene matches: 2. The germline V gene has CDR1 SGHAT and CDR2 FQNNGV. This CDR3 spans 14 amino acids. CDR3 in amino acids: CASSWGQGVYGYTF. The DNA for the CDR3 is TGTGCCAGCAGCTGGGGACAGGGGGTCTATGGCTACACCTTC.

At least ten counts were recorded for this clone. The rearrangement links TRBV6-5 to TRBJ1-3; D may be TRBD1 (5 bases). Trimming removed 6 bases at V and 0 bases at J, with 12 bases between. There are 15 residues in the CDR3. Germline-derived CDR1 and CDR2 are MNHEY and SVGAGI. This CDR3 reads CASRSVGGSGNTIYF. DNA for the CDR3: TGTGCCAGCAGATCGGTGGGGGGCTCTGGAAACACCATATATTTT.

This clone has ten or more counts. The rearrangement links TRBV2 to TRBJ2-7; 11 bases map to TRBD2. Germline CDR1 SNHLY, CDR2 FYNNEI. V trimming: 6 bases; J trimming: 4 bases; junction bases outside the gene matches: 5. This CDR3 region has 14 residues. The CDR3 is CASRLAGDLYEQYF. Here the CDR3 DNA reads TGTGCCAGCAGACTAGCGGGAGATTTGTACGAGCAGTACTTC.

This clone showed up many times. The chain links TRBV25-1 to TRBJ2-6; 11 bases align to TRBD1. The CDR3 extends over 17 amino acids. CDR1 MGHDK and CDR2 SYGVNS come from the germline V gene. J was trimmed by 0 bases and V by 6 bases; bases with no gene match: 4. The CDR3, as DNA: TGTGCCAGCAGCAAAGGGACAGGGGGCTCTGGGGCCAACGTCCTGACTTTC. Translated, it gives CASSKGTGGSGANVLTF.

This clone was counted at least ten times. This sequence joins TRBV5-6 and TRBJ2-1; TRBD1 agrees at 8 bases. The germline V gene encodes CDR1 SGHDT and CDR2 YYEEEE. CDR3 size: 15 residues. V gave up 1 base and J gave up 4 bases; unmatched junction bases: 4. The CDR3 loop reads CASSLKGQGYNEQFF. Here the CDR3 DNA reads TGTGCCAGCAGCTTGAAAGGACAGGGATACAATGAGCAGTTCTTC.

This clone was seen ten or more times. In nucleotides, the CDR3 is TGTGCCAGCAGCTCCCCTATGGGCTACCGCGCAGGAACAGATACGCAGTATTTT. This codes for CASSSPMGYRAGTDTQYF. The chain uses TRBV7-2 and TRBJ2-3; D unresolved. V lost 4 bases, J lost 3 bases, and 23 bases lay in between. The CDR3 covers 18 residues. Germline-derived CDR1 and CDR2 are SGHTA and FQGNSA.

This clone has a count of ten or more. CDR3 bases: TGTGCCTGGAGTGCCAGGGGCAATGAGCAGTTCTTC. Its translation: CAWSARGNEQFF. The gene calls are TRBV30 and TRBJ2-1; D possibly corresponds to TRBD1 (6 bases). CDR3 length: 12 amino acids. In germline, CDR1 is GTSNPN, CDR2 SVGIG (reference sequence). V shed 1 base and J shed 6 bases, with 7 bases lying between them.

This clone appeared many times. This sequence joins TRBV5-6 and TRBJ1-2; D call uncertain. Trimming removed 0 bases at V and 7 bases at J, with 10 bases between. Germline V lookup: CDR1 SGHDT, CDR2 YYEEEE. The CDR3 is 13 residues long. CDR3 in amino acids: CASSLADNAGYTF. In nucleotides, the CDR3 is TGTGCCAGCAGCTTGGCCGACAATGCTGGCTACACCTTC.

This clone was picked up many times. V gene TRBV25-1 combines with J gene TRBJ2-5; 8 bases are a match to TRBD1. CDR3 length: 15 amino acids. The trim removed 5 bases at V and 4 bases at J, leaving 9 bases unmatched. From germline, CDR1 is MGHDK and CDR2 SYGVNS. The DNA of the CDR3 is TGTGCCAGCAGTTCCCCGGACAGGGTCGGAGAGACCCAGTACTTC. Translated, it gives CASSSPDRVGETQYF.

This clone was detected ten times or more. One end of the junction fails to match germline, which may point to a read error. The genes are TRBV20-1 and TRBJ1-1; D possibly corresponds to TRBD1 (6 bases). Germline CDR1 DFQATT, CDR2 SNEGSKA (reference sequence). This CDR3 has 11 amino acids. This CDR3 reads CSTGLNTEAFF. For the CDR3, the DNA is TGTAGCACAGGGCTGAACACTGAAGCTTTCTTT.

This clone has a count of ten or more. This chain uses TRBV5-1 with TRBJ1-1; D possibly corresponds to TRBD1 (5 bases). V was cut by 4 bases and J by 3 bases, with 13 bases left in between. This CDR3 comprises 14 residues. In germline, CDR1 is SGHRS, CDR2 YFSETQ. CDR3 sequence (DNA): TGCGCCAGCAGCCCTCGGGGGGTTGACACTGAAGCTTTCTTT. Protein sequence: CASSPRGVDTEAFF.

This clone occurred many times. The genes are TRBV18 and TRBJ1-3, with D hard to call. Trimming pared 0 bases from V and 7 bases from J, leaving 13 bases between. The CDR3 consists of 15 residues. CDR1 is KGHSH, CDR2 LQKENI, per germline. As DNA, the CDR3 is TGTGCCAGCTCACCACCGGCAGCATCCGGGAACACCATATATTTT. Protein product: CASSPPAASGNTIYF.

This clone was picked up many times. V is TRBV9 and J is TRBJ1-4; 9 bases fit TRBD1. The CDR3 extends over 15 amino acids. J gave up 8 bases and V 0 bases, and 5 bases lay outside the gene matches. Germline CDR1 reads SGDLS; CDR2 reads YYNGEE. As DNA, the CDR3 is TGTGCCAGCAGCGTAGAACAGGGGGCTCAAGAAAAACTGTTTTTT. Translated, it gives CASSVEQGAQEKLFF.

This clone appeared many times. The V call is TRBV11-1, the J call TRBJ2-7; 7 bases line up with TRBD1. V shed 2 bases and J 4 bases; nucleotides not matched to a gene: 5. CDR1 is SGHAT and CDR2 is FQDESV in the germline V gene (reference sequence). The CDR3 runs to 14 residues. The CDR3 DNA is TGTGCCAGCAGCTTAAGGGACAGAGTTTACGAGCAGTACTTC. Amino acids: CASSLRDRVYEQYF.